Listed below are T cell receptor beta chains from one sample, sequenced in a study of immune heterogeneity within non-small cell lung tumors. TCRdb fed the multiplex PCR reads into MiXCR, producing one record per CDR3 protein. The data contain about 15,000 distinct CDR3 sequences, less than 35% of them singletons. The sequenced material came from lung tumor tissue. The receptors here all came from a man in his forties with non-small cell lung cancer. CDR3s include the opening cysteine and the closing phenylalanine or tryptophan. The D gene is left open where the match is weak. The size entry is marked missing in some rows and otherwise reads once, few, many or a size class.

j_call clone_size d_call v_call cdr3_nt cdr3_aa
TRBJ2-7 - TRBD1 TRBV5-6 TGTGCCAGCAGCGTTGGAGGGACAGGGGGCCTCGAGCAGTACTTC CASSVGGTGGLEQYF
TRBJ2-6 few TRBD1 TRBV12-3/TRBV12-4 TGTGCCAGCACCCAAGACAGGGCTGGGGCCAACGTCCTGACTTTC CASTQDRAGANVLTF
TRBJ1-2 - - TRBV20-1 TGCAGTGCTGGAGACGGGAAACCACACCCTAACTATGGCTACACCTTC CSAGDGKPHPNYGYTF
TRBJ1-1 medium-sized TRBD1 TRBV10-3 TGTGCCATCAGACCGGGACAGCAGAACACTGAAGCTTTCTTT CAIRPGQQNTEAFF
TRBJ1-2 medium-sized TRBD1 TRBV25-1 TGTGCCACCACTCCGGCAGGGGGCGACTATGGCTACACCTTC CATTPAGGDYGYTF
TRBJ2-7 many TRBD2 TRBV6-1 TGTGCCAGCAGCCGAAGCGGGAGGTATACCTACGAGCAGTACTTC CASSRSGRYTYEQYF
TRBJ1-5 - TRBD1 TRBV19 TGTGCCAGTAGTATGGGGACAGGCTACAATCAGCCCCAGCATTTT CASSMGTGYNQPQHF
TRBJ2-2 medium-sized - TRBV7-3 TGTGCCAGCCGGCAAGCGGTGAACACCGGGGAGCTGTTTTTT CASRQAVNTGELFF
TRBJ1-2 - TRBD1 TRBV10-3 TGTGCCATCAGTTATCCGGGACAGCGAAGCGAAGGCTACACCTTC CAISYPGQRSEGYTF
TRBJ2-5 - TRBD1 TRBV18 TGTGCCAGCTCACCGAATTTAAGGACAGGGCTCCAAGAGACCCAGTACTTC CASSPNLRTGLQETQYF
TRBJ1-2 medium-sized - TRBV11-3 TGTGCCAGCAGCTCGGGACGGAGCTATGGCTACACCTTC CASSSGRSYGYTF
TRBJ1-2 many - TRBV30 TGTGCCTGGAGTTCGGCCACAGGGATCGGTGGCTACACCTTC CAWSSATGIGGYTF
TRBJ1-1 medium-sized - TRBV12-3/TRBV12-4 TGTGCCAGCAGCGCCGCTACTGAAGCTTTCTTT CASSAATEAFF
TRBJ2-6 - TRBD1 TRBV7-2 TGTGCCAGCAGCACGGGACAGCCGATAGGTTCTGGGGCCAACGTCCTGACTTTC CASSTGQPIGSGANVLTF
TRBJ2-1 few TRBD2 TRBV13 TGTGCCAGCAGCCCACCGAGCGGGACTTACAATGAGCAGTTCTTC CASSPPSGTYNEQFF
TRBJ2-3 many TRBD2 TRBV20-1 TGCAGTGCTAGAAACGTGGGCGGGAGGGAACCAGATACGCAGTATTTT CSARNVGGREPDTQYF
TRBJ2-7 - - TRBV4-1 TGCGCCAGCAGCCAAGGGTGGAGCTCCTACGAGCATTACTTC CASSQGWSSYEHYF
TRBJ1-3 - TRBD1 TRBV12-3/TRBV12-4 TGTGCCAGCAGTGGGACAGGGTGCATTTCTGGAAACACCATATATTTT CASSGTGCISGNTIYF
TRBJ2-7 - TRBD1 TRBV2 TGTGCCAGCAGTGAGAGGGGGCTCCCCTACGGGCAGTACTTC CASSERGLPYGQYF
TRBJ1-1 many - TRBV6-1 TGTGCCAGCAAAATACAGGACTCAGGGACAGCTTTCTTT CASKIQDSGTAFF
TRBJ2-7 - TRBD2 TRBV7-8 TGTGCCAGCAGCTTGGGATGGGGGGGAACCTACGAGCAGTACTTC CASSLGWGGTYEQYF
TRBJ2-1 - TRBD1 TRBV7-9 TGTGCCAGCAGGTTATTTAGCCTTGTAGGACAGGTCCCTTACAATGAGCATTTCTTC CASRLFSLVGQVPYNEHFF
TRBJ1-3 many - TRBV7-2 TGTGCCAGCAGCTCCAGGGTTGGTTATGGAAACACCATATATTTT CASSSRVGYGNTIYF
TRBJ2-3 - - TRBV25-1 TGTGCCAGCAGTGAATACATTCGCACAGATACGCAGTATTTT CASSEYIRTDTQYF
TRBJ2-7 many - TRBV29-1 TGCAGCGTTGAAGACCCCTACGAGCAGTACTTC CSVEDPYEQYF
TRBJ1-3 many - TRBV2 TGTGCCAGCAGTGAAGCCCGAGCAGGGAGAAACACCATATATTTT CASSEARAGRNTIYF
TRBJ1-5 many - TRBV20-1 TGCAGTGCCTATGGGGGACAAGGCAATCAGCCCCAGCATTTT CSAYGGQGNQPQHF
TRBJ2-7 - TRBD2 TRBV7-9 TGTGCCAGCAGCCCCTCTAGCGGGAGGGCCGGTGAGCAGTACTTC CASSPSSGRAGEQYF
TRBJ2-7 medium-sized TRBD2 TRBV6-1 TGTGCCAGCAGTCCTTCTAGCGGGAGCTCCTACGAGCAGTACTTC CASSPSSGSSYEQYF
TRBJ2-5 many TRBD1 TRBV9 TGTGCCAGCAGCGGGCTTAGGGACAGGGAGACCCAGTACTTC CASSGLRDRETQYF
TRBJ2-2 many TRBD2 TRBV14 TGTGCCAGCAGCCAACCTGGACTAGCGGGCCTTAACACCGGGGAGCTGTTTTTT CASSQPGLAGLNTGELFF
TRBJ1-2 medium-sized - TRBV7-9 TGTGCCAGCAGCCCGCAAGCTAACTATGGCTACACCTTC CASSPQANYGYTF
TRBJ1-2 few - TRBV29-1 TGCAGCGTTCTGCGGATCGAGAATGGCTACACCTTC CSVLRIENGYTF
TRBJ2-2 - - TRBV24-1 TGTGCCACCAGTGATTTGCAGATGAACACCGGGGAGCTGTTTTTT CATSDLQMNTGELFF
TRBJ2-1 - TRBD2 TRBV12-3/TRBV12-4 TGTGTCAGCAGTAGGACTAGCGGGAGGCTATCCAATGAGCAGTTCTTC CVSSRTSGRLSNEQFF
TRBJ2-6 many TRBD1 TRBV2 TGTGCCAGCAGTGAATTGGGAGGGACAGGGACTCTCTCTGGGGCCAACGTCCTGACTTTC CASSELGGTGTLSGANVLTF
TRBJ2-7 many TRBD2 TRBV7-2 TGTGCCAGCAGCCCGAGAGCCCCAGGGGCGGGAGGGCCCTACGAGCAGTACTTC CASSPRAPGAGGPYEQYF
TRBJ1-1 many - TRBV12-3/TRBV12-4 TGTGCCAGCAGTTTCAATCGGGGGAACACTGAAGCTTTCTTT CASSFNRGNTEAFF
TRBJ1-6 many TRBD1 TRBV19 TGTGCCAGTTCGGGACAGCTTAATTCACCCCTCCACTTT CASSGQLNSPLHF
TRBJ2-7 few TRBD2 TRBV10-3 TGTGCCATATCAAGGCCTAGCGGGAGTTACGAGCAGTACTTC CAISRPSGSYEQYF
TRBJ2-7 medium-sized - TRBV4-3 TGCGCCAGCAGCCAAGATTTGCAGGGGCCCTACGAGCAGTACTTC CASSQDLQGPYEQYF